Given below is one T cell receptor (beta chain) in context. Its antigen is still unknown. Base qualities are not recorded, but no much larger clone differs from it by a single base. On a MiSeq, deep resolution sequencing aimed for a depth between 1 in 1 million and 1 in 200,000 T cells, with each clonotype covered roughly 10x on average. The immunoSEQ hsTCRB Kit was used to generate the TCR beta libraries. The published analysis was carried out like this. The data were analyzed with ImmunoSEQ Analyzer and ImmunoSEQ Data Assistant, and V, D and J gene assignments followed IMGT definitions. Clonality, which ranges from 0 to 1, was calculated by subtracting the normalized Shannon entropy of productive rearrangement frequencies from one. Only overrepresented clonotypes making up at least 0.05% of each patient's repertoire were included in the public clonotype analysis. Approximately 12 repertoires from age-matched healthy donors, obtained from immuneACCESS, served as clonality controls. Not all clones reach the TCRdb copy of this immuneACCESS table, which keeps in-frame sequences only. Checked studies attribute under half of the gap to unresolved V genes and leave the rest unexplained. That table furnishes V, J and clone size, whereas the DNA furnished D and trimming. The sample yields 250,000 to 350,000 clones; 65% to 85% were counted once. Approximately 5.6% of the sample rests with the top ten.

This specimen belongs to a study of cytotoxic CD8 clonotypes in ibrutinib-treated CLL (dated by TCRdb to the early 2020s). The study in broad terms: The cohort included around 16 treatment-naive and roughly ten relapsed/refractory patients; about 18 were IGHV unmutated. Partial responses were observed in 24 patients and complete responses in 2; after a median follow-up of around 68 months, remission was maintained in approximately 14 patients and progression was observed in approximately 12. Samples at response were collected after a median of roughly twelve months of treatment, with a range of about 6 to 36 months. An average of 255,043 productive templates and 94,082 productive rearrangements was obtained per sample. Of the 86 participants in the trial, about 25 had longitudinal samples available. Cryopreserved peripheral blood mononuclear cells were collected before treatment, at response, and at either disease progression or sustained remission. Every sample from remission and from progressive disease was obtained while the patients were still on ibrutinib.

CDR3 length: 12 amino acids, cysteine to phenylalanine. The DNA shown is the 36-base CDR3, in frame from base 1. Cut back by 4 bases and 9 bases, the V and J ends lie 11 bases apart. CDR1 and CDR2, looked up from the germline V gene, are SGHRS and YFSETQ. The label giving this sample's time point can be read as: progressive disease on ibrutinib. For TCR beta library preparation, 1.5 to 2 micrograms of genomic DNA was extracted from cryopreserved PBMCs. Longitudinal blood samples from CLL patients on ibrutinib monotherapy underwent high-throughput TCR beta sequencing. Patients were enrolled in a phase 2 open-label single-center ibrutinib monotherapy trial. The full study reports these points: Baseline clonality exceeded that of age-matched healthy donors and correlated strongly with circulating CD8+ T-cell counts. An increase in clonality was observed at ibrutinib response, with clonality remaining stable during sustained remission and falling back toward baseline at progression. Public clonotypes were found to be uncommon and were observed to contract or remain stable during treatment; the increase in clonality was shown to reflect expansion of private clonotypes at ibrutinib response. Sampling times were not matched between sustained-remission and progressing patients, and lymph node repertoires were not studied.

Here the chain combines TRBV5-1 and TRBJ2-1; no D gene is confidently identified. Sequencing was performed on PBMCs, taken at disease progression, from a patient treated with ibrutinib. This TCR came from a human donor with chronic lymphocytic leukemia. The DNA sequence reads TGCGCCAGCAGCCGGCCTTCCGTTGAGCAGTTCTTC. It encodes CASSRPSVEQFF.